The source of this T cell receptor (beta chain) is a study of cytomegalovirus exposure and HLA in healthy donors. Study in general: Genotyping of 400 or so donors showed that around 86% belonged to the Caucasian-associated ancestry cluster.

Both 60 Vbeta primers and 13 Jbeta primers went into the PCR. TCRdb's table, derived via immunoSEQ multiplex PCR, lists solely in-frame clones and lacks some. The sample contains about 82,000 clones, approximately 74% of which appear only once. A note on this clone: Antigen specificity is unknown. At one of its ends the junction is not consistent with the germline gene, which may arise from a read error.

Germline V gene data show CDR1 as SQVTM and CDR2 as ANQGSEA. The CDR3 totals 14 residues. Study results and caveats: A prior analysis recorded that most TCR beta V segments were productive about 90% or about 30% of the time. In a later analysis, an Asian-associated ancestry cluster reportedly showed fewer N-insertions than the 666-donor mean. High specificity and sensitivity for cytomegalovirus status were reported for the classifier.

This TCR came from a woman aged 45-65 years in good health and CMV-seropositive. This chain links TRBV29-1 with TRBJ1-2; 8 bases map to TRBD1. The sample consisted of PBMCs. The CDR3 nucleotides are TGCGTGGGGGGGACAGGAGATACTAACTATGACTACACCTTC. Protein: CVGGTGDTNYDYTF.